These 26 T cell receptor beta chains were sequenced from one sample in a study of blood T cell repertoires in COVID-19. Profiling relied on immunoSEQ multiplex PCR, and the TCRdb table lists in-frame clones only, not all of them. Among around 450,000 clones, more than 85% were seen once, and the ten largest hold around 4.4%. The sample was peripheral blood. Every receptor here comes from a woman in her thirties with acute or convalescent COVID-19.

The rearrangement uses TRBV9 and TRBJ2-2; TRBD2 aligns across 10 bases. This CDR3 contains 16 residues. V gave up 2 bases and J gave up 4 bases; unmatched junction bases: 5. CDR1 and CDR2 (germline): SGDLS, YYNGEE. DNA of the CDR3: TGTGCCAGCAGCGTTTCTAGCGGGGGTCCCACCGGGGAGCTGTTTTTT. Protein product: CASSVSSGGPTGELFF.

The rearrangement joins TRBV20-1 to TRBJ1-1; the D gene is possibly TRBD1 (6 bases). The CDR3 consists of 11 residues. Deletions cut 3 bases from V and 4 bases from J, with 6 bases between. CDR1 and CDR2 (germline): DFQATT, SNEGSKA (reference sequence). CDR3 residues: CSASRGTEAFF. DNA of the CDR3: TGCAGTGCTAGCAGGGGCACTGAAGCTTTCTTT.

This clone appeared once. V usage is TRBV5-1 and J usage is TRBJ2-2; D is uncertain. Looked up from germline, CDR1 is SGHRS and CDR2 is YFSETQ. This CDR3 has 14 amino acids. Trimming removed 6 bases at V and 5 bases at J, with 14 bases between. CDR3: CASTLLLSTGELFF. CDR3 nucleotide sequence: TGCGCCAGCACCCTCCTACTTAGTACCGGGGAGCTGTTTTTT.

The chain is built from TRBV2 and TRBJ2-1; 7 nucleotides agree with TRBD2. In germline, CDR1 is SNHLY, CDR2 FYNNEI. J lost 7 bases, V lost 8 bases, and 14 bases had no gene match. This CDR3 has 15 amino acids. The CDR3 bases are TGTGCCAGCCGGAGGGGTGGCGGGGGACTTAATGAGCAGTTCTTC. Its translation: CASRRGGGGLNEQFF.

This sequence joins TRBV28 and TRBJ1-6; TRBD1 matches 9 bases. Germline assignment: CDR1 MDHEN and CDR2 SYDVKM. J lost 5 bases, V lost 6 bases, and 8 bases had no gene match. The CDR3 is 16 residues long. The CDR3 DNA is TGTGCCAGCAGCCTAGGAAGGGACAGGGATAATTCACCCCTCCACTTT. Protein sequence: CASSLGRDRDNSPLHF.

The chain carries TRBV6-5 and TRBJ1-2, with D possibly TRBD1 on 5 matching bases. The ends were cut back, 8 bases at V and 4 bases at J, with 11 bases in the middle. Germline loops: CDR1 MNHEY, CDR2 SVGAGI. The CDR3 contains 12 residues. Here the CDR3 DNA reads TGTGCCAGCGGGAGGGGAGGCTATGGCTACACCTTC. This gives the protein CASGRGGYGYTF.

In DNA form, the CDR3 reads TGTGCCAGCAGCGCCCACGGGACTAGCGGGGGGAGCACAGATACGCAGTATTTT. Its protein product is CASSAHGTSGGSTDTQYF. V gene TRBV7-2 combines with J gene TRBJ2-3, with 15 positions matching TRBD2. Per germline, CDR1 SGHTA and CDR2 FQGNSA. The CDR3 consists of 18 residues. With V trimmed by 5 bases and J by 0 bases, 6 bases remained unmatched.

The table lists this clone with a count of one. The chain links TRBV15 to TRBJ1-1, with a weak D call TRBD1 (6 bases). This CDR3 has 17 amino acids. Trimming shortened V by 3 bases and J by 0 bases, and 17 bases separated the two germline ends. CDR1 LNHNV and CDR2 YYDKDF come from the germline V gene (reference sequence). CDR3: CATSSLQRTELNTEAFF. Here the CDR3 DNA reads TGTGCCACCAGCAGCCTCCAGAGGACAGAGCTGAACACTGAAGCTTTCTTT.

The rearrangement joins TRBV28 to TRBJ1-2, with D possibly matching TRBD1 (5 bases). Per the germline V gene, CDR1 is MDHEN and CDR2 is SYDVKM. The V gene lost 7 bases and the J gene lost 6 bases, with 18 bases spanning the gap. This CDR3 is built from 14 residues. In nucleotides, the CDR3 is TGTGCCAGCACTACGGCGGGGACGGCCCATGGCTACACCTTC. It yields the protein CASTTAGTAHGYTF.

J is TRBJ1-2 and V is TRBV12-3 or TRBV12-4, with a weak D call TRBD1 (6 bases). Trimming took 4 bases from V and 4 from J, leaving 10 bases between them. The CDR3 is 13 amino acids. This CDR3 reads CASSYRTAYGYTF. CDR3 sequence (DNA): TGTGCCAGCAGTTACCGGACAGCCTATGGCTACACCTTC.

This chain uses TRBV6-4 with TRBJ2-2; a possible D gene is TRBD2 (6 bases). Trimming removed 8 bases at V and 2 bases at J, with 12 bases between. The CDR3 totals 14 residues. In germline, CDR1 is MRHNA, CDR2 SNTAGT. CDR3 bases: TGTGCCAGCCGCGGGGCGGCAAACACCGGGGAGCTGTTTTTT. Protein product: CASRGAANTGELFF.

The chain is built from TRBV25-1 and TRBJ1-3; 8 nucleotides align to TRBD1. Germline V lookup: CDR1 MGHDK, CDR2 SYGVNS. The CDR3 has 14 amino acids. V was pared by 10 bases and J by 0 bases, with 5 bases of the junction left unmatched. The CDR3 region has the DNA TGTGCCACGGGTACAGGGGGCTCTGGAAACACCATATATTTT. Amino acids: CATGTGGSGNTIYF.

Notes on this clone: Other DNA sequences within the sample encode an identical CDR3. The chain carries TRBV3-1 (or the pseudogene TRBV3-2) and TRBJ2-3, with D unresolved. Germline assignment: CDR1 LGHDT and CDR2 YNNKEL (reference sequence). Trimming removed 4 bases at V and 1 base at J, with 6 bases between. The CDR3 runs 13 residues. The CDR3 reads CASSPRGTDTQYF. In DNA form, the CDR3 reads TGTGCCAGCAGCCCCCGGGGCACAGATACGCAGTATTTT.

The chain combines TRBV5-6 with TRBJ2-1, with D uncertain. V was clipped by 4 bases and J by 8 bases, with 10 bases between them. The CDR3 length is 12 residues. The germline V gene has CDR1 SGHDT and CDR2 YYEEEE. The CDR3: CASSLPPHEQFF. In nucleotides, the CDR3 is TGTGCCAGCAGCCTCCCCCCCCATGAGCAGTTCTTC.

The CDR3 reads CASSKTGVQNEQFF. The CDR3 DNA is TGTGCCAGCAGCAAGACAGGCGTGCAGAATGAGCAGTTCTTC. This chain links TRBV11-1 with TRBJ2-1; TRBD1 might be the D (6 bases). Trimming removed 5 bases at V and 7 bases at J, with 15 bases between. CDR1 is SGHAT and CDR2 is FQDESV in the germline V gene (reference sequence). CDR3 length: 14 amino acids.

The rearrangement links TRBV28 to TRBJ1-3, with no clear D. Trimming left V 8 bases short and J 0 bases short, with 8 bases between. In germline, CDR1 is MDHEN, CDR2 SYDVKM. CDR3 length equals 13 residues. CDR3: CASFFSSGNTIYF. The DNA for the CDR3 is TGTGCCAGCTTCTTTTCCTCTGGAAACACCATATATTTT.

The chain uses TRBV5-1 and TRBJ2-3; 7 nucleotides agree with TRBD2. In germline, CDR1 is SGHRS, CDR2 YFSETQ. J was trimmed by 2 bases and V by 1 base; bases with no gene match: 1. CDR3 length: 14 residues. This chain's CDR3 is CASSLQRDTDTQYF. The DNA for the CDR3 is TGCGCCAGCAGCTTGCAGCGGGACACAGATACGCAGTATTTT.

This rearrangement joins TRBV7-9 to TRBJ1-5, with TRBD1 matching over 8 bases. Germline V gene lookup returns CDR1 SEHNR and CDR2 FQNEAQ (reference sequence). V lost 2 bases to trimming and J lost 7 bases; unmatched junction nucleotides: 4. The CDR3 has 14 amino acids. DNA for the CDR3: TGTGCCAGCAGCTTATCGGGACAGGCGCAGCCCCAGCATTTT. Amino acid sequence: CASSLSGQAQPQHF. The complete variable domain, with remaining parts taken from reference TRBV7-9 and TRBJ1-5, reads DTGVSQNPRHKITKRGQNVTFRCDPISEHNRLYWYRQTLGQGPEFLTYFQNEAQLEKSRLLSDRFSAERPKGSFSTLEIQRTEQGDSAMYLCASSLSGQAQPQHFGDGTRLSIL.

In this sample, this clone turned up a few times. This chain uses TRBV2 with TRBJ1-1, with D maybe TRBD1 (6 bases). CDR1 and CDR2 from the germline V gene are SNHLY and FYNNEI. The CDR3 runs to 15 residues. V was shortened by 10 bases and J by 1 base, with 19 bases between the two germline ends. The CDR3 DNA is TGTGCCACCCACAGGGCTGAAGAGTGGAACACTGAAGCTTTCTTT. As protein: CATHRAEEWNTEAFF.

This clone has just a few counts. The chain uses TRBV30 and TRBJ2-3; D gene unclear. Germline assignment: CDR1 GTSNPN and CDR2 SVGIG (reference sequence). The CDR3 runs to 11 residues. With 4 bases removed from V and 6 bases from J, the gap between germline ends came to 8 bases. The CDR3 sequence is CAWKYTDTQYF. The DNA for the CDR3 is TGTGCCTGGAAATACACGGATACGCAGTATTTT.

This clone appeared a single time. The chain couples TRBV11-2 to TRBJ2-7; 11 positions match TRBD1. The CDR3 has 14 amino acids. Trimming at V came to 5 bases and at J to 3 bases, leaving 3 bases not matched to a gene. Germline V gene sequence: CDR1 SGHAT, CDR2 FQNNGV. The DNA of the CDR3 is TGTGCCAGCAGCACTGGGACAGGGGGCTACGAGCAGTACTTC. Translating it yields CASSTGTGGYEQYF.

The genes are TRBV7-9 and TRBJ2-1; 7 bases agree with TRBD1. The junction had 6 bases not matched to a gene; V was cut back by 7 bases and J by 3 bases. The CDR3 length is 14 residues. Germline lookup yields CDR1 SEHNR and CDR2 FQNEAQ (reference sequence). CDR3 residues: CASKKGANYNEQFF. CDR3 nucleotide sequence: TGTGCCAGCAAGAAGGGGGCCAACTACAATGAGCAGTTCTTC.

Only a few counts were recorded for this clone. The rearrangement links TRBV19 to TRBJ2-1; 8 bases map to TRBD1. Germline CDR1 reads LNHDA; CDR2 reads SQIVND (reference sequence). The CDR3 totals 13 residues. Trimming cost V 5 bases and J 8 bases; bases outside gene matches: 5. CDR3 sequence reads: CASSAQTGDEQFF. CDR3 coding DNA: TGTGCCAGTAGTGCTCAGACAGGGGATGAGCAGTTCTTC. The full variable domain, with the rest looked up from reference TRBV19 and TRBJ2-1, is DGGITQSPKYLFRKEGQNVTLSCEQNLNHDAMYWYRQDPGQGLRLIYYSQIVNDFQKGDIAEGYSVSREKKESFPLTVTSAQKNPTAFYLCASSAQTGDEQFFGPGTRLTVL.

This clone was detected ten times or more. V usage is TRBV24-1 and J usage is TRBJ2-1; the match to TRBD2 covers 7 bases. This CDR3 region has 15 residues. Germline-derived CDR1 and CDR2 are KGHDR and SFDVKD. Trimming took 6 bases from V and 4 from J; bases not matched to a gene: 8. CDR3 DNA: TGTGCCACCAGTAGTGTCCGGGGGGATTACAATGAGCAGTTCTTC. This sequence encodes CATSSVRGDYNEQFF.

V and J are TRBV28 and TRBJ2-7, with 8 nucleotides matching TRBD2. The CDR3 extends over 17 amino acids. The germline gives CDR1 MDHEN, CDR2 SYDVKM. J gave up 0 bases and V 3 bases, and 10 bases lay outside the gene matches. The CDR3 protein is CASSFAQGAGASYEQYF. CDR3 nucleotide sequence: TGTGCCAGCAGTTTCGCCCAAGGAGCGGGGGCCTCCTACGAGCAGTACTTC.

The chain recombines TRBV3-1 (or the pseudogene TRBV3-2) with TRBJ2-5; weak D call: TRBD2 (6 bases). Trimming left V 2 bases short and J 5 bases short, with 12 bases between. Germline V lookup: CDR1 LGHDT, CDR2 YNNKEL (reference sequence). The CDR3 runs to 14 residues. The CDR3 region is CASSQHLGRETQYF. CDR3 bases: TGTGCCAGCAGCCAACACCTGGGGAGGGAGACCCAGTACTTC.